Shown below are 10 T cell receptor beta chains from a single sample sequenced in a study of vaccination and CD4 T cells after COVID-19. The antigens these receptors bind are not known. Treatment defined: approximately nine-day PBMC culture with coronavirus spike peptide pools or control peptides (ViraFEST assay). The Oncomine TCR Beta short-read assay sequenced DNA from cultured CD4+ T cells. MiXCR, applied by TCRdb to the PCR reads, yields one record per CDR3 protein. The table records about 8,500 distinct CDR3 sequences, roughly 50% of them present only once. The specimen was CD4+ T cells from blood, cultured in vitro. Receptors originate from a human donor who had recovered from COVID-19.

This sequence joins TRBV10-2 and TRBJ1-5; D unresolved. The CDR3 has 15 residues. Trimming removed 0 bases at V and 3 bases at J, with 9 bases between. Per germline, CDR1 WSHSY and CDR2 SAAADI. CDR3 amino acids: CASSESWRLNQPQHF. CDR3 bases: TGCGCCAGCAGTGAGTCTTGGAGACTCAATCAGCCCCAGCATTTT.

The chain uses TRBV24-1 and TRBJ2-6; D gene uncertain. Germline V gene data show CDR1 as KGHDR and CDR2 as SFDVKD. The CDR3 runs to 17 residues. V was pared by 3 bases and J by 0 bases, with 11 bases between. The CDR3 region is CATSDPSTRSGANVLTF. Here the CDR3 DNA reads TGTGCCACCAGTGATCCTAGTACGCGCTCTGGGGCCAACGTCCTGACTTTC.

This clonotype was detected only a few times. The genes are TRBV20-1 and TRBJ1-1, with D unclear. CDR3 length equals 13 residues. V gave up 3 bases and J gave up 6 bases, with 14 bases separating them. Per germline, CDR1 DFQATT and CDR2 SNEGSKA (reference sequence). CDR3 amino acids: CSARMSMWSEAFF. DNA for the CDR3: TGCAGTGCTAGGATGTCGATGTGGTCTGAAGCTTTCTTT.

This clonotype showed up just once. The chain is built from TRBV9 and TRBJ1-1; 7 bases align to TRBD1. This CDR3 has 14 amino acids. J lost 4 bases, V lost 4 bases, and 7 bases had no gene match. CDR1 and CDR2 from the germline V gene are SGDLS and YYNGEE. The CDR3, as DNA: TGTGCCAGCAGCCCCTACAGGGGCTCCACTGAAGCTTTCTTT. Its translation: CASSPYRGSTEAFF. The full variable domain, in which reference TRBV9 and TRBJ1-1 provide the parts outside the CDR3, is DSGVTQTPKHLITATGQRVTLRCSPRSGDLSVYWYQQSLDQGLQFLIQYYNGEERAKGNILERFSAQQFPDLHSELNLSSLELGDSALYFCASSPYRGSTEAFFGQGTRLTVV.

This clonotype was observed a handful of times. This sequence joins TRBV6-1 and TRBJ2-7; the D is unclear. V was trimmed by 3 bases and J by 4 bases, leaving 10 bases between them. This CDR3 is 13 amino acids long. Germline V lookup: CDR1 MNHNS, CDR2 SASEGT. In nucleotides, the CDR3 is TGTGCCAGCAGTGATTTTCCCAATTACGAGCAGTACTTC. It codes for CASSDFPNYEQYF.

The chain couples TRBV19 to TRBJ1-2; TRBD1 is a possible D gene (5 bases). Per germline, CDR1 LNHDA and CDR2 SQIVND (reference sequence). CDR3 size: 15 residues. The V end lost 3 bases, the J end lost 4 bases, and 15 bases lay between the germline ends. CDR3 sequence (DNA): TGTGCCAGTAGTATCGGGAGTGGGGACCGCTATGGCTACACCTTC. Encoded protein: CASSIGSGDRYGYTF.

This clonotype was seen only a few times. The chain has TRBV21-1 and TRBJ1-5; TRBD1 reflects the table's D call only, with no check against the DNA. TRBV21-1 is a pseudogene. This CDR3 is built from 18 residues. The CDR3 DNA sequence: TGTGCCAGCACCGAAGGGCGGGACAGGGGGTGCTCCAATCAGCCCCAGCATTTT. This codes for CASTEGRDRGCSNQPQHF.

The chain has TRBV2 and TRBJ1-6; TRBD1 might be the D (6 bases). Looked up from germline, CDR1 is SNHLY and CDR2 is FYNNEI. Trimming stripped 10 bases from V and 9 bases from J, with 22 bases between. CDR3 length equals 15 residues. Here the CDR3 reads CAILRAGTRTSPLHF. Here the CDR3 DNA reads TGTGCCATCCTAAGGGCCGGGACAAGGACTTCACCCCTCCACTTT.

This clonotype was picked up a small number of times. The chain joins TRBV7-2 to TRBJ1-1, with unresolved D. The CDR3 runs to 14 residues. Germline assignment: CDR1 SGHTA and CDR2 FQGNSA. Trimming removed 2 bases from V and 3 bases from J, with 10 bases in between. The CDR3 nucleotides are TGTGCCAGCAGCTTATGGGGATATGACACTGAAGCTTTCTTT. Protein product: CASSLWGYDTEAFF.

The CDR3 here is CASSMGRNSPLHF. CDR3 in DNA: TGTGCCAGCAGTATGGGTCGGAATTCACCCCTCCACTTT. The chain uses TRBV6-1 and TRBJ1-6; no reliable D call. V was trimmed by 5 bases and J by 7 bases, leaving 9 bases between them. Germline V gene data show CDR1 as MNHNS and CDR2 as SASEGT. The CDR3 runs to 13 residues.